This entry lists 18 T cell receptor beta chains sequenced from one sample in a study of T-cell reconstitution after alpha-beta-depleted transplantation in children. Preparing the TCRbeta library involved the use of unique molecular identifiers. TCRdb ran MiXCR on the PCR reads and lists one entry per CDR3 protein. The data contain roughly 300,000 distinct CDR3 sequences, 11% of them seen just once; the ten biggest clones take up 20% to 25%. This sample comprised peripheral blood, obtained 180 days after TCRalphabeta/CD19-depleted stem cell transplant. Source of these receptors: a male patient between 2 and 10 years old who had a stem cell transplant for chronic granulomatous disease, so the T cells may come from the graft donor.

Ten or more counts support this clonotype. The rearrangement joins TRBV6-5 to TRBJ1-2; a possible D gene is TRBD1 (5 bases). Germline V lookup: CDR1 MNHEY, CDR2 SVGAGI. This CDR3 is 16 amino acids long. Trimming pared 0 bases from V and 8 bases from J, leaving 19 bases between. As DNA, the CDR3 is TGTGCCAGCAGTTACTCGATTGTGGGGGGAAGGAAAGGCTACACCTTC. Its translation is CASSYSIVGGRKGYTF.

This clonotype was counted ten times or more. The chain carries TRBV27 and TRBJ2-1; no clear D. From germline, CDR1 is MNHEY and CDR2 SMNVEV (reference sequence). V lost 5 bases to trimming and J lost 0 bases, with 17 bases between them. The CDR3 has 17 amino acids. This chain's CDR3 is CASSKGFAASSYNEQFF. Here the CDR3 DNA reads TGTGCCAGCAGTAAAGGGTTTGCGGCTAGCTCCTACAATGAGCAGTTCTTC.

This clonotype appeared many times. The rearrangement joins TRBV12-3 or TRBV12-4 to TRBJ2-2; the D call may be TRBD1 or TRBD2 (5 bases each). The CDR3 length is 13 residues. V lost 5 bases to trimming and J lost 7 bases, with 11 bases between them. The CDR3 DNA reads TGTGCCAGCAGTGCCCGGGACCTCGGGGAGCTGTTTTTT. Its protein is CASSARDLGELFF.

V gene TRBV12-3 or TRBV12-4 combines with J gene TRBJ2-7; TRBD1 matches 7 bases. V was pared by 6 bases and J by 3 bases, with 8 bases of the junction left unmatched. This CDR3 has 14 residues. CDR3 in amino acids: CASRSKQGNYEQYF. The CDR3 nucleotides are TGTGCCAGCAGGTCGAAACAGGGGAACTACGAGCAGTACTTC.

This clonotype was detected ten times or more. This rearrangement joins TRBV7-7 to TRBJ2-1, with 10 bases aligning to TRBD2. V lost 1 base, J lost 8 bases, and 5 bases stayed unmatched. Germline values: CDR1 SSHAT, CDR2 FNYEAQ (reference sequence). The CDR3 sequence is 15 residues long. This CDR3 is CASSLGLAGVDEQFF. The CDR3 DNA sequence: TGTGCCAGCAGCTTAGGTCTAGCGGGAGTGGATGAGCAGTTCTTC. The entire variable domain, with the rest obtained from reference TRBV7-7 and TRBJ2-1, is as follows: GAGVSQSPRYKVTKRGQDVTLRCDPISSHATLYWYQQALGQGPEFLTYFNYEAQPDKSGLPSDRFSAERPEGSISTLTIQRTEQRDSAMYRCASSLGLAGVDEQFFGPGTRLTVL.

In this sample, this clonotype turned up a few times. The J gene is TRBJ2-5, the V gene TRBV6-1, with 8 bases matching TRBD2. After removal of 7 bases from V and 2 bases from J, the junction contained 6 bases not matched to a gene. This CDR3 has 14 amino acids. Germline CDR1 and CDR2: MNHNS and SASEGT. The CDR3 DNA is TGTGCCAGCACGCGCGGGGGGACACAAGAGACCCAGTACTTC. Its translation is CASTRGGTQETQYF.

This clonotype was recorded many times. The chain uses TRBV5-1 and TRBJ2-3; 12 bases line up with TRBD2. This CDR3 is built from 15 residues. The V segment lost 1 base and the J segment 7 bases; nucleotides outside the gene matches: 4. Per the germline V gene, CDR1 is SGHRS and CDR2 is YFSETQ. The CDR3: CASSLTSGGLYTQYF. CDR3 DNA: TGCGCCAGCAGCTTGACTAGCGGGGGGCTATATACGCAGTATTTT.

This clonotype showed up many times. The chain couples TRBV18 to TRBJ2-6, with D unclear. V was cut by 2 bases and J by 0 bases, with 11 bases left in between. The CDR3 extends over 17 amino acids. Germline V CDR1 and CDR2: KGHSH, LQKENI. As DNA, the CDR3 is TGTGCCAGCTCACCAATTACTCTCTCCTCTGGGGCCAACGTCCTGACTTTC. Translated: CASSPITLSSGANVLTF.

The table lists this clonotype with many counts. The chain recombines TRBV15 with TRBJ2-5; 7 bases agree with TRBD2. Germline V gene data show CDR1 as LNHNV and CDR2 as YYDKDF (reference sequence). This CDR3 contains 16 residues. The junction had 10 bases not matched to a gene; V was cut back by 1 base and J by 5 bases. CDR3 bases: TGTGCCACCAGCAGAGCTGGGGCGGGAGTCGGGGAGACCCAGTACTTC. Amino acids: CATSRAGAGVGETQYF. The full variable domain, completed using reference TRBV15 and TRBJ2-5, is DAMVIQNPRYQVTQFGKPVTLSCSQTLNHNVMYWYQQKSSQAPKLLFHYYDKDFNNEADTPDNFQSRRPNTSFCFLDIRSPGLGDTAMYLCATSRAGAGVGETQYFGPGTRLLVL.

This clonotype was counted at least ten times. The CDR3 DNA follows: TGTGCCAGCTCACCACGGGTAGCAGGGGGCTACCAGCCCCAGCATTTT. Residues: CASSPRVAGGYQPQHF. The chain has TRBV18 and TRBJ1-5; TRBD1 agrees at 8 bases. Germline assignment: CDR1 KGHSH and CDR2 LQKENI. J lost 7 bases, V lost 1 base, and 9 bases had no gene match. The CDR3 extends over 16 amino acids.

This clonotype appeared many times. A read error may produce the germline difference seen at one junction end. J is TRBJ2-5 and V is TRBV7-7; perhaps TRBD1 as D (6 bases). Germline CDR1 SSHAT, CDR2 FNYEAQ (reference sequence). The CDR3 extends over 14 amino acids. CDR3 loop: CASSLAYREQTQYF. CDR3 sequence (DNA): TGTGCTAGCAGCTTAGCTTACAGGGAACAGACCCAGTACTTC.

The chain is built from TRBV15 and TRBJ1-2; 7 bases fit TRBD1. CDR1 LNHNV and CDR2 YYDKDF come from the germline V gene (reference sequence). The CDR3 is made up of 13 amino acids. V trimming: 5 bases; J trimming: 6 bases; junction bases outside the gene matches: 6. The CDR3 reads CATSAGTANGYTF. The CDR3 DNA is TGTGCCACCAGCGCCGGGACAGCAAATGGCTACACCTTC.

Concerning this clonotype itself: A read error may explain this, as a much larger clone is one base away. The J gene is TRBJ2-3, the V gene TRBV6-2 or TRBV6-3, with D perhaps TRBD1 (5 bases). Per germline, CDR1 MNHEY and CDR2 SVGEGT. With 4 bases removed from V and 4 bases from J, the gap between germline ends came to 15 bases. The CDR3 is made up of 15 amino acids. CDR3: CASSSYRPGSDTQYF. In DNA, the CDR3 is TGTGCCAGCAGTTCCTACAGGCCAGGATCAGATACGCAGTATTTT.

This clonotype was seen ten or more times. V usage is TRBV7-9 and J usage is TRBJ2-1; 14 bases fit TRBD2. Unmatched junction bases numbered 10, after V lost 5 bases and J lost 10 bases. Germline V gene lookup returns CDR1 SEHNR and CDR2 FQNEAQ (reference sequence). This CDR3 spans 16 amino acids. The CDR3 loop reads CASSQRLAGGPGEQFF. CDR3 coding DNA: TGTGCCAGCAGCCAAAGACTAGCGGGAGGGCCCGGAGAGCAGTTCTTC.

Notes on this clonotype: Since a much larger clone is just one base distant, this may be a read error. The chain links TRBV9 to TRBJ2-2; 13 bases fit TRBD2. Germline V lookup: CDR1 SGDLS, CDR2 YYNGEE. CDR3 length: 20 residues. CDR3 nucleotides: TGTGCCAGCAGCCCAACTAGCGGGAGGGCCGGAACCATGGGCACCGGGGAGCTGTTATTT. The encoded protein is CASSPTSGRAGTMGTGELLF.

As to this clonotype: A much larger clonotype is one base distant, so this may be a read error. CDR3 region: CDSSTYVGPGANVLTF. The CDR3 region has the DNA TGTGACAGCAGTACGTACGTAGGACCCGGGGCCAACGTCCTGACTTTC. The chain joins TRBV6-2 or TRBV6-3 to TRBJ2-6; D unresolved. The CDR3 is 16 residues long. Germline V CDR1 and CDR2: MNHEY, SVGEGT.

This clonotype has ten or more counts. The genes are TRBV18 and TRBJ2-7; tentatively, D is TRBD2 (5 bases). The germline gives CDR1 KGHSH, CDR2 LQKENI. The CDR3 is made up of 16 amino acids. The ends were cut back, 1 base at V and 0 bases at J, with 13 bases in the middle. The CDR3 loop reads CASSPLNGGPSYEQYF. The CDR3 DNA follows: TGTGCCAGCTCACCACTAAACGGAGGACCCTCCTACGAGCAGTACTTC.

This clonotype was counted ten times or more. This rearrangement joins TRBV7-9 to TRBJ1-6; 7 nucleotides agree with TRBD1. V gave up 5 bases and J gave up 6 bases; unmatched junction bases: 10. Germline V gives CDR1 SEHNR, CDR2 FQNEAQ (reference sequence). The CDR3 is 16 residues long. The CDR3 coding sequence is TGTGCCAGCAGCCCTTTAGGGGGCCGATTTAATTCACCCCTCCACTTT. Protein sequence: CASSPLGGRFNSPLHF.